The clone carrying this T cell receptor (beta chain) was seen only a few times. The sample is drawn from a study of cytomegalovirus exposure and HLA in healthy donors. Trimming stripped 2 bases from V and 2 bases from J, with 10 bases between. The CDR3 runs to 16 residues. The germline gives CDR1 PRHDT, CDR2 FYEKMQ (reference sequence). Use of 60 Vbeta and 13 Jbeta primers characterized the PCR. Using immunoSEQ multiplex PCR, the repertoire was profiled, and TCRdb retains in-frame clones only, with some absent. The sample includes hundreds of thousands of clones, around 65% of them seen just once. This clonotype was obtained from a female donor in good health and CMV-seronegative. The J gene is TRBJ2-6, the V gene TRBV13, with TRBD2 as a possible D gene (6 bases). Sequenced: PBMCs. CDR3 amino acids: CASSLSWTTGANVLTF. CDR3 coding DNA: TGTGCCAGCAGCTTAAGTTGGACTACTGGGGCCAACGTCCTGACTTTC.